The 26 T cell receptor beta chains reported below all come from one sample, sequenced in a study of T-cell memory formation after mild COVID-19. TCRdb re-called the 5' RACE reads through MiXCR, storing one row per CDR3 protein. The sample contains nearly 110,000 distinct CDR3 sequences, approximately 15% of which appear only once. Sequencing used PBMCs or a T cell subset sorted from them (not recorded which). Receptors originate from a man between 18 and 35 years old who had mild COVID-19 (a few samples of this study predate the infection). Cell type and time point are not known.

The genes are TRBV15 and TRBJ2-3, with 13 bases aligning to TRBD2. V lost 3 bases and J lost 4; bases outside the gene matches: 19. The CDR3 consists of 21 residues. Germline CDR1 and CDR2: LNHNV and YYDKDF (reference sequence). The CDR3 here is CATSSPLKGLAGPTSPDTQYF. The CDR3 DNA reads TGTGCCACCAGCAGCCCTTTGAAGGGACTAGCGGGACCGACCTCCCCAGATACGCAGTATTTT.

V and J are TRBV12-3 or TRBV12-4 and TRBJ1-2, with D uncertain. The CDR3 has 10 amino acids. V was cut by 9 bases and J by 2 bases, with 4 bases left in between. CDR3 protein: CARRNYGYTF. The CDR3 DNA reads TGTGCCAGAAGGAACTATGGCTACACCTTC.

This clonotype was detected only a few times. The chain joins TRBV5-4 to TRBJ1-2; D gene uncertain. Germline CDR1 reads SGHNT; CDR2 reads YYREEE (reference sequence). With 4 bases removed from V and 4 bases from J, the gap between germline ends came to 14 bases. The CDR3 loop spans 14 amino acids. CDR3 loop: CASSTEGIVYGYTF. The CDR3, as DNA: TGTGCCAGCAGCACGGAAGGGATCGTCTATGGCTACACCTTC.

The rearrangement joins TRBV6-5 to TRBJ2-3; D uncertain. The ends were cut back, 5 bases at V and 3 bases at J, with 21 bases in the middle. Germline V lookup: CDR1 MNHEY, CDR2 SVGAGI. The CDR3 has 17 residues. In DNA, the CDR3 is TGTGCCAGCAGTGTTGGCATCGTCGGAATGGGGACAGATACGCAGTATTTT. Translated, it gives CASSVGIVGMGTDTQYF.

The rearrangement joins TRBV2 to TRBJ2-7; D possibly corresponds to TRBD1 (5 bases). The CDR3 is 15 amino acids. V gave up 2 bases and J gave up 0 bases, with 11 bases separating them. Germline loops: CDR1 SNHLY, CDR2 FYNNEI. CDR3 sequence: CASSELGVSSYEQYF. As DNA, the CDR3 is TGTGCCAGCAGTGAATTAGGGGTCTCCTCCTACGAGCAGTACTTC.

This clonotype was recorded many times. V and J are TRBV7-9 and TRBJ1-1, with D unresolved. The V gene's germline CDR1 is SEHNR and CDR2 FQNEAQ (reference sequence). V was clipped by 5 bases and J by 2 bases, with 9 bases between them. There are 13 residues in the CDR3. The CDR3: CASSADRNTEAFF. CDR3 sequence (DNA): TGTGCCAGCAGCGCTGACCGTAACACTGAAGCTTTCTTT.

This clonotype was picked up a small number of times. This chain links TRBV10-3 with TRBJ2-5; tentatively, D is TRBD2 (6 bases). This CDR3 spans 14 amino acids. The V and J ends lost 2 bases and 4 bases respectively, with 11 bases between them. CDR1 and CDR2 (germline): ENHRY, SYGVKD. The CDR3 protein is CAISETGGIETQYF. The CDR3 DNA reads TGTGCCATCAGTGAGACCGGGGGAATAGAGACCCAGTACTTC.

V usage is TRBV5-6 and J usage is TRBJ2-7; D unresolved. This CDR3 is 14 amino acids long. V was trimmed by 2 bases and J by 2 bases, leaving 11 bases between them. From germline, CDR1 is SGHDT and CDR2 YYEEEE. The CDR3 DNA reads as TGTGCCAGCAGCTTCTTCGGTAATACCTACGAGCAGTACTTC. This translates into CASSFFGNTYEQYF.

V usage is TRBV4-3 and J usage is TRBJ2-3; 11 nucleotides line up with TRBD2. The CDR3 covers 14 residues. The V gene's germline CDR1 is LGHNA and CDR2 YSLEER. J gave up 4 bases and V 6 bases, and 3 bases lay outside the gene matches. CDR3 region: CASSIAGGPDTQYF. DNA for the CDR3: TGCGCCAGCAGTATAGCGGGGGGGCCAGATACGCAGTATTTT.

This chain joins TRBV7-8 and TRBJ2-4; either TRBD1 or TRBD2 may supply D (6 bases each). This CDR3 is 17 amino acids long. Between the trimmed V and J ends, which lost 1 base and 1 base, there was a span of 14 bases. CDR1 is SGHVS and CDR2 is FQNEAQ in the germline V gene. In DNA, the CDR3 is TGTGCCAGCAGCTTAGACCCCCGGGGGCTCGCCAAAAACATTCAGTACTTC. Translation gives CASSLDPRGLAKNIQYF.

This sequence joins TRBV27 and TRBJ2-3; D is possibly TRBD2 (6 bases). The CDR3 is 15 amino acids. Trimming left V 3 bases short and J 6 bases short, with 16 bases between. Germline values: CDR1 MNHEY, CDR2 SMNVEV (reference sequence). In DNA, the CDR3 is TGTGCCAGCAGTTTCCGGACGGCGGGGACCGATACGCAGTATTTT. Translation: CASSFRTAGTDTQYF.

This clonotype was observed at least ten times. The chain combines TRBV4-1 with TRBJ2-5; the D is unclear. CDR3 length: 15 amino acids. Trimming pared 1 base from V and 0 bases from J, leaving 9 bases between. Germline CDR1 is MGHRA and CDR2 is YSYEKL. Written as DNA, the CDR3 is TGCGCCAGCAGCCAAGGGGTGGGGTACCAAGAGACCCAGTACTTC. It translates to CASSQGVGYQETQYF.

In DNA, the CDR3 is TGCAGTGCTTGGGACAGCAGCTCCGGCTACACCTTC. Its translation is CSAWDSSSGYTF. This chain joins TRBV20-1 and TRBJ1-2; the match to TRBD1 covers 7 bases. J lost 8 bases, V lost 5 bases, and 8 bases had no gene match. CDR1 is DFQATT, CDR2 SNEGSKA, per germline (reference sequence). This CDR3 has 12 residues.

This clonotype has just a few counts. The rearrangement joins TRBV6-5 to TRBJ1-6; TRBD1 aligns across 7 bases. From germline, CDR1 is MNHEY and CDR2 SVGAGI. The CDR3 length is 18 residues. V dropped 2 bases and J dropped 4; count of bases not matched to a gene: 11. CDR3 in DNA: TGTGCCAGCAGTTACGCACCCCCGGGACAGCCTTATAATTCACCCCTCCACTTT. As protein: CASSYAPPGQPYNSPLHF.

There are many counts of this clonotype. The rearrangement uses TRBV5-1 and TRBJ2-7; possible D gene TRBD1, 6 bases. The CDR3 is 15 amino acids. Trimming took 1 base from V and 7 from J, leaving 18 bases between them. Germline V gene lookup returns CDR1 SGHRS and CDR2 YFSETQ. The chain's CDR3 is CASSLWDTGAYEQYF. For the CDR3, the DNA is TGCGCCAGCAGCTTGTGGGACACCGGCGCGTATGAGCAGTACTTC.

This clonotype has a count of ten or more. The rearrangement uses TRBV6-4 and TRBJ2-3; the D gene is possibly TRBD2 (6 bases). The germline CDR1 and CDR2 sequences are MRHNA and SNTAGT. This CDR3 comprises 16 residues. V was cut by 2 bases and J by 3 bases, with 15 bases left in between. This chain's CDR3 is CASSDGGNPGTDTQYF. The CDR3 nucleotides read TGTGCCAGCAGTGACGGGGGGAACCCTGGGACAGATACGCAGTATTTT.

This clonotype occurred a few times. This chain links TRBV5-4 with TRBJ1-2, with TRBD1 as a possible D gene (6 bases). V was clipped by 4 bases and J by 8 bases, with 15 bases between them. The germline V gene encodes CDR1 SGHNT and CDR2 YYREEE (reference sequence). This CDR3 region has 13 residues. The CDR3: CASSDGQFLGYTF. The CDR3 nucleotides read TGTGCCAGCAGCGATGGACAGTTCCTAGGCTACACCTTC.

This clonotype turned up a few times. The V gene is TRBV4-1, the J gene TRBJ2-3; possible D gene TRBD2, 6 bases. The length of the CDR3 is 14 residues. V lost 0 bases and J lost 8, with 12 bases in between. Germline V gives CDR1 MGHRA, CDR2 YSYEKL. CDR3 amino acids: CASSQDGAGGTQYF. The CDR3 DNA reads TGCGCCAGCAGCCAAGACGGTGCCGGGGGTACGCAGTATTTT.

V gene TRBV6-5 combines with J gene TRBJ1-1; D possibly corresponds to TRBD1 (5 bases). V lost 3 bases to trimming and J lost 4 bases, with 15 bases between them. This CDR3 comprises 15 residues. Germline loops: CDR1 MNHEY, CDR2 SVGAGI. CDR3 bases: TGTGCCAGCAGTTATTCCCCGGGGGACGGCACTGAAGCTTTCTTT. As protein: CASSYSPGDGTEAFF.

The chain combines TRBV4-3 with TRBJ2-5; 11 nucleotides align to TRBD1. CDR1 and CDR2 (germline): LGHNA, YSLEER. CDR3 length: 18 amino acids. J lost 5 bases, V lost 0 bases, and 11 bases had no gene match. The CDR3 DNA follows: TGCGCCAGCAGCCAAGATTTGGGGACAGGGGGACGGGATGAGACCCAGTACTTC. Translating gives CASSQDLGTGGRDETQYF.

V is TRBV7-3 and J is TRBJ1-6, with D perhaps matching TRBD1 (6 bases). From germline, CDR1 is SGHTA and CDR2 FQGTGA. This CDR3 region has 13 residues. The V end lost 8 bases, the J end lost 9 bases, and 14 bases lay between the germline ends. CDR3 DNA: TGTGCCAGCGGACCGGGGGGGCGTTCACCCCTCCACTTT. Protein product: CASGPGGRSPLHF. The variable domain in full, completed from reference TRBV7-3 and TRBJ1-6, reads GAGVSQTPSNKVTEKGKYVELRCDPISGHTALYWYRQSLGQGPEFLIYFQGTGAADDSGLPNDRFFAVRPEGSVSTLKIQRTERGDSAVYLCASGPGGRSPLHFGNGTRLTVT.

The chain is built from TRBV12-3 or TRBV12-4 and TRBJ2-4; a weak D match, TRBD2 (5 bases). The length of the CDR3 is 15 residues. The germline V and J ends were trimmed by 2 bases and 0 bases, with 8 bases remaining between them. In DNA, the CDR3 is TGTGCCAGCAGTTTAAGGGAGTCAGCCAAAAACATTCAGTACTTC. It codes for CASSLRESAKNIQYF.

This clonotype was detected a few times. The V call is TRBV19, the J call TRBJ2-1; D not certain. Germline CDR1 LNHDA, CDR2 SQIVND (reference sequence). The CDR3 sequence is 12 residues long. Trimming cost V 5 bases and J 10 bases, with 12 bases left between them. CDR3 residues: CASSYQRREQFF. The CDR3 DNA sequence: TGTGCCAGTAGTTACCAGAGAAGAGAGCAGTTCTTC.

This chain uses TRBV5-5 with TRBJ2-7, with TRBD1 matching 8 bases. After removal of 0 bases from V and 0 bases from J, the junction contained 5 bases not matched to a gene. There are 16 residues in the CDR3. CDR1 is SGHKS, CDR2 YYEKEE, per germline (reference sequence). CDR3 sequence: CASSLVRTGSSYEQYF. The CDR3 nucleotides are TGTGCCAGCAGCTTGGTGCGGACAGGGAGCTCCTACGAGCAGTACTTC.

The DNA for the CDR3 is TGTGCCAGCAGCTTGGCCCCGGGACTAGCAGGAAATGAGCAGTTCTTC. It yields the protein CASSLAPGLAGNEQFF. The chain has TRBV5-8 and TRBJ2-1, with 9 bases lining up with TRBD2. Trimming removed 0 bases from V and 7 bases from J; junction bases left unmatched: 8. This CDR3 comprises 16 residues. From germline, CDR1 is SGHTS and CDR2 YDEGEE.

This clonotype was recorded a few times. The rearrangement links TRBV4-1 to TRBJ2-4; TRBD2 might be the D (5 bases). In germline, CDR1 is MGHRA, CDR2 YSYEKL. The CDR3 is made up of 16 amino acids. V was clipped by 0 bases and J by 0 bases, with 9 bases between them. In DNA, the CDR3 is TGCGCCAGCAGCCAAGATTTGGGGAGAGCCAAAAACATTCAGTACTTC. Encoded protein: CASSQDLGRAKNIQYF.